A selection of T cell receptor beta chains follows, all from one sample in a study of shared clonotypes between healthy human individuals. The table came from immunoSEQ multiplex PCR; TCRdb's copy has only in-frame clones and leaves some out. The profile covers 1 million to 1.2 million clones, with approximately 80% appearing a single time and almost 0.9% taken by the ten largest. The sample taken for sequencing was memory CD4+ T cells from PBMCs. All receptors come from a man younger than 30 in good health. Some clones in this sample may be carry-over from other donors' samples. Both conserved end residues are part of each CDR3. A D gene is named only where the DNA matches it firmly. Size is stated for part of the rows, as once, few or many counts, or as a class when the clone is expanded.

.,.,TRBV5-1,TRBJ2-7,TGCGCCAGCAGCATCCAGGGGAAGAACGAGCAGTACTTC,CASSIQGKNEQYF
.,TRBD2,TRBV6-1,TRBJ2-7,TGTGCCAGCAGTGGGCAGGGGACTAGGGCCTACGAGCAGTACTTC,CASSGQGTRAYEQYF
.,TRBD1,TRBV29-1,TRBJ2-3,TGCAGCGGGGACAGGGGAGGCACAGATACGCAGTATTTT,CSGDRGGTDTQYF
.,TRBD2,TRBV28,TRBJ2-7,TGTGCCAGCAGTCGACTAGCGGAAGACTACGAGCAGTACTTC,CASSRLAEDYEQYF
.,.,TRBV10-1,TRBJ1-2,TGCGCCAGCAGTGATTCCTTTCTACCCGTCACCCACGGCTACACCTTC,CASSDSFLPVTHGYTF
few,.,TRBV2,TRBJ1-2,TGTGCCAGCAGGTTATACAGTAACTATGGCTACACCTTC,CASRLYSNYGYTF
.,TRBD1,TRBV10-3,TRBJ2-1,TGTGCCACAGAACCCGGGACAGGGGTGGGGGAGCAGTTCTTC,CATEPGTGVGEQFF
.,TRBD2,TRBV7-8,TRBJ2-7,TGTGCCAGCAGCTCGCCTAGCGGCCTCTCCTACGAGCAGTACTTC,CASSSPSGLSYEQYF
.,.,TRBV5-6,TRBJ2-3,TGTGCCAGCAGCTTGGCACCAGGCGGCACAGATACGCAGTATTTT,CASSLAPGGTDTQYF
.,.,TRBV4-1,TRBJ1-2,TGCGCCAGCAGCCCCTATATGGGTCCCTATGGCTACACCTTC,CASSPYMGPYGYTF
once,TRBD1,TRBV19,TRBJ1-2,TGTGCCAGTAGTATAAACCAGGGGGCGCGTTTCGGCTATGGCTACACCTTC,CASSINQGARFGYGYTF
.,.,TRBV27,TRBJ2-1,TGTGCCAGCAGTTTGGACGGCGGTTACTCCTACAATGAGCAGTTCTTC,CASSLDGGYSYNEQFF
few,.,TRBV27,TRBJ1-5,TGTGCCAGCCAGGAGGGGGATGCGAGGTTTGGCAATCAGCCCCAGCATTTT,CASQEGDARFGNQPQHF
.,TRBD2,TRBV6-6,TRBJ2-2,TGTGCCAGCAGTTACTCGAGCCTAGCGGGCACCGGGGAGCTGTTTTTT,CASSYSSLAGTGELFF
.,TRBD1,TRBV18,TRBJ2-7,TGTGCCAGCTCTTTTGACAGGGGGGAGCAGTACTTC,CASSFDRGEQYF
.,.,TRBV4-1,TRBJ1-5,TGCGCCAGCAGCCAAGATGGCCGGACGCCCCAGCATTTT,CASSQDGRTPQHF
once,TRBD1,TRBV2,TRBJ2-3,TGTGCCAGCAGGCTCAGGGGGCGCCCCACAGATACGCAGTATTTT,CASRLRGRPTDTQYF
once,.,TRBV7-8,TRBJ2-5,TGTGCCAGCAGCTTAGGGGATCTGCCAGGGGCGAGGGGAGAGACCCAGTACTTC,CASSLGDLPGARGETQYF
.,TRBD2,TRBV6-5,TRBJ2-7,TGTGCCAGCAGGGGCGGGGGACTAGCCTACGAGCAGTACTTC,CASRGGGLAYEQYF
.,.,TRBV4-1,TRBJ1-2,TGCGCCAGCAGCCATGACGGATCGGCTAACTATGGCTACACCTTC,CASSHDGSANYGYTF
.,.,TRBV6-6,TRBJ1-1,TGTGCCAGCACCACTGGACAGTCTGAAGCTTTCTTT,CASTTGQSEAFF
once,.,TRBV19,TRBJ2-5,TGTGCCAGCTCACCGAGGGCAGGCACGGAGACCCAGTACTTC,CASSPRAGTETQYF
.,.,TRBV7-8,TRBJ2-7,TGTGCCAGCAGCCGCCAGGTGGACCACGAGCAGTACTTC,CASSRQVDHEQYF
.,.,TRBV28,TRBJ1-4,TGTGCCAGCATAAAACGGGGGACTGCTGTTGAAAAACTGTTTTTT,CASIKRGTAVEKLFF
.,.,TRBV5-1,TRBJ2-2,TGCGCCAGCAGCTGGACAGCATACAGCACACAGGTCGGGGAGCTGTTTTTT,CASSWTAYSTQVGELFF
.,.,TRBV28,TRBJ1-2,TGTGCCAGCACTGGGGCAGCTGAAGGCTACACCTTC,CASTGAAEGYTF
.,.,TRBV5-1,TRBJ2-5,TGCGCCAGCAGCCAAACAGTCTCGCAGGAGACCCAGTACTTC,CASSQTVSQETQYF
once,TRBD2,TRBV7-2,TRBJ2-5,TGTGCCAGCAGCTCCCCGTCGGGGCTAGCGGGACGAGAGACCCAGTACTTC,CASSSPSGLAGRETQYF
.,.,TRBV27,TRBJ2-6,TGTGCCAGCAGCGCGTACTCTGGGGCCAACGTCCTGACTTTC,CASSAYSGANVLTF
many,.,TRBV15,TRBJ2-1,TGTGCCACCAGCAGGGGGCGAGAGTCGGGGAGAGCCTACAATGAGCAGTTCTTC,CATSRGRESGRAYNEQFF
.,.,TRBV19,TRBJ1-3,TGTGCCAGTAGGAACATTGGCTCTGGAAACACCATATATTTT,CASRNIGSGNTIYF
.,TRBD2,TRBV7-9,TRBJ2-7,TGTGCCAGCAGCTTAGTAGCGGGACTCGAAGAGCAGTACTTC,CASSLVAGLEEQYF
once,TRBD1,TRBV5-1,TRBJ2-7,TGCGCCAGCAGCTTTTGGACAGGGAGCTCCTACGAGCAGTACTTC,CASSFWTGSSYEQYF
.,TRBD2,TRBV11-3,TRBJ2-3,TGTGCCAGCAGCTCCGGGACTAGCGGGAGCACAGATACGCAGTATTTT,CASSSGTSGSTDTQYF
.,.,TRBV30,TRBJ2-3,TGTGCCTGGGGGCTAACTCGCGATACGCAGTATTTT,CAWGLTRDTQYF
.,.,TRBV29-1,TRBJ1-4,TGCAGCGTTGCGGTTAGGAGAGGAGATGAAAAACTGTTTTTT,CSVAVRRGDEKLFF
once,.,TRBV14,TRBJ1-5,TGTGCCAGCAGCCTTAAGGTAGATCAGCCCCAGCATTTT,CASSLKVDQPQHF
.,TRBD1,TRBV27,TRBJ1-1,TGTGCCAGCAAAGGGCAGACAGGGGGTGGGAACACTTTCTTT,CASKGQTGGGNTFF
.,.,TRBV28,TRBJ1-2,TGTGCCAGCAAAGGAACAGGGAGTGGAGGCTACACCTTC,CASKGTGSGGYTF
few,.,TRBV29-1,TRBJ1-1,TGCAGCGCCGGGCACGTCCGCGGGGAAGCTTTCTTT,CSAGHVRGEAFF
.,.,TRBV18,TRBJ1-2,TGTGCCAGCACAGGTGTCCACGGCTATGGCTACACCTTC,CASTGVHGYGYTF
.,.,TRBV28,TRBJ2-1,TGTGCCAGCAGTTTGACGGGAGAACCCTACAATGAGCAGTTCTTC,CASSLTGEPYNEQFF
many,TRBD1,TRBV5-4,TRBJ2-7,TGTGCCAGCAGCTTGGGTGGGACAGCATCCTACGAGCAGTACTTC,CASSLGGTASYEQYF
.,.,TRBV14,TRBJ2-5,TGTGCCAGCAGCCAAACAGGGTACTTCTACGCATCCCAAGAGACCCAGTACTTC,CASSQTGYFYASQETQYF
many,TRBD1,TRBV5-1,TRBJ2-5,TGCGCCAGCAGCATCTACAGGGGGTCCCAAGAGACCCAGTACTTC,CASSIYRGSQETQYF
few,TRBD1,TRBV28,TRBJ1-2,TGTGCCAGCAGTTTCACCCGACAGGGGGCACGAGGCTACACCTTC,CASSFTRQGARGYTF
.,TRBD1,TRBV18,TRBJ1-5,TGTGCCAGCTCACCTGGGACAGGGCATGAACAGCCCCAGCATTTT,CASSPGTGHEQPQHF